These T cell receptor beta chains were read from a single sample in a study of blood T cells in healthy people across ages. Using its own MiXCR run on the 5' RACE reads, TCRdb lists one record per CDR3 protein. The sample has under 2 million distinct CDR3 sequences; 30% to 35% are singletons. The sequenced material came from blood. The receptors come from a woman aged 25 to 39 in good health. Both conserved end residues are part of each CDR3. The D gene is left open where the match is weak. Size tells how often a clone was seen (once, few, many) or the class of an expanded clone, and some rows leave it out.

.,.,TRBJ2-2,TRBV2,CASNDPNTGELFF,TGTGCCAGCAATGATCCGAACACCGGGGAGCTGTTTTTT
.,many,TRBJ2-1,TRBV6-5,CASQDPSQGYNEQFF,TGTGCCAGCCAGGATCCTAGCCAGGGCTACAATGAGCAGTTCTTC
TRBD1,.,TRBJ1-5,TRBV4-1,CASSQTQGIPPPQHF,TGCGCCAGCAGCCAGACACAGGGGATTCCTCCGCCCCAGCATTTT
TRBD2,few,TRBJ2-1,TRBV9,CASSITLAGGYGEQFF,TGTGCCAGCAGCATCACGCTAGCGGGAGGGTACGGTGAGCAGTTCTTC
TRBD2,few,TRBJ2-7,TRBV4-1,CASSQEAGGPLEEQYF,TGCGCCAGCAGCCAGGAAGCGGGAGGGCCTCTGGAAGAGCAGTACTTC
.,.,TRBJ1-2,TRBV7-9,CASSPATAGSYGYTF,TGTGCCAGCAGCCCAGCGACTGCTGGGAGCTATGGCTACACCTTC
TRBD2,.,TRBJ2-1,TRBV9,CASSVGAGGPWSYNEQFF,TGTGCCAGCAGCGTAGGAGCGGGAGGCCCCTGGTCCTACAATGAGCAGTTCTTC
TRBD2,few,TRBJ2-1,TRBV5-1,CASSLGSGGADEQFF,TGCGCCAGCAGCTTGGGTAGCGGGGGGGCCGACGAGCAGTTCTTC
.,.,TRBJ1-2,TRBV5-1,CASSLSPVGSYGYTF,TGCGCCAGCAGCTTGTCGCCCGTAGGGAGCTATGGCTACACCTTC
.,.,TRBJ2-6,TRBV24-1,CATSDTGEGANVLTF,TGTGCCACCAGTGATACGGGGGAAGGGGCCAACGTCCTGACTTTC
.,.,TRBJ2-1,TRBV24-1,CATSDLRGVEQFF,TGTGCCACCAGTGATTTGAGAGGGGTTGAGCAGTTCTTC
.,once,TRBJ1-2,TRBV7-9,CASSLTAPHGYTF,TGTGCCAGCAGCTTGACAGCCCCCCATGGCTACACCTTC
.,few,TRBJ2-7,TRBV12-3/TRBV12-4,CADSRQSLTYEQYF,TGTGCCGACAGCCGACAGAGCCTGACCTACGAGCAGTACTTC
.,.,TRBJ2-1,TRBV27,CASSLNAWGPTSYYNERFF,TGTGCCAGCAGTTTAAATGCGTGGGGACCCACATCCTACTACAATGAGCGGTTCTTC
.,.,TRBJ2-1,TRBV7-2,CASSFRRVYNEQFF,TGTGCCAGCAGCTTTAGAAGAGTCTACAATGAGCAGTTCTTC
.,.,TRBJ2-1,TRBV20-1,CSASGPTLYNEQFF,TGCAGTGCTAGCGGGCCTACTCTCTACAATGAGCAGTTCTTC
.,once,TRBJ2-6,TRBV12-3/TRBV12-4,CASSPRGVGRANVLTF,TGTGCCAGCAGTCCGCGCGGGGTAGGAAGGGCCAACGTCCTGACTTTC
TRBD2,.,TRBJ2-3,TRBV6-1,CASSEKAGGPGTDTQYF,TGTGCCAGCAGTGAAAAAGCGGGGGGGCCCGGGACAGATACGCAGTATTTT